The 31 T cell receptor beta chains given below trace back to one sample, sequenced in a study of blood T cells in healthy people across ages. Using a J-beta primer mix together with a sample-barcoded 5' primer, a second PCR was run for roughly 7 to 12 cycles. TCRdb passed the 5' RACE reads through MiXCR, listing each CDR3 protein once. This sample yields hundreds of thousands of distinct CDR3 sequences, of which 30% to 45% are seen a single time; roughly 13% belongs to the top ten. The sample taken for sequencing was blood. These receptors originate from a man between 18 and 35 years old in good health.

This clonotype was picked up a small number of times. The V call is TRBV4-3, the J call TRBJ1-1; possible D gene TRBD1, 5 bases. The length of the CDR3 is 15 residues. V was shortened by 1 base and J by 1 base, with 10 bases between the two germline ends. Germline CDR1 is LGHNA and CDR2 is YSLEER. In DNA form, the CDR3 reads TGCGCCAGCAGCCAAGGCATGGGGGGGAACACTGAAGCTTTCTTT. This translates into CASSQGMGGNTEAFF.

This clonotype was detected ten times or more. The chain joins TRBV12-3 or TRBV12-4 to TRBJ2-1, with TRBD1 identical over 9 bases. The trim removed 5 bases at V and 4 bases at J, leaving 6 bases unmatched. The CDR3 is 15 amino acids. CDR3 in DNA: TGTGCCAGCAGTACCGGACAGGGGACTTACAATGAGCAGTTCTTC. It encodes CASSTGQGTYNEQFF.

The V gene is TRBV7-2, the J gene TRBJ2-7; TRBD2 aligns across 9 bases. The J call may be in error: the DNA end matches TRBJ2-5 better. The CDR3 loop spans 15 amino acids. CDR1 and CDR2 from the germline V gene are SGHTA and FQGNSA. This CDR3 is CASSPRASGAETQYF. CDR3 bases: TGTGCCAGCAGCCCAAGGGCTAGCGGGGCCGAGACCCAGTACTTC.

This clonotype has at least ten counts. The chain recombines TRBV7-2 with TRBJ2-7; D is unclear. CDR1 and CDR2 (germline): SGHTA, FQGNSA. The length of the CDR3 is 14 residues. Trimming pared 5 bases from V and 5 bases from J, leaving 16 bases between. CDR3 DNA: TGTGCCAGCAGCCCGGATAAGGGAATCAACGAGCAGTACTTC. Translating gives CASSPDKGINEQYF.

As regards this clonotype: This may arise from a read error, as a much more abundant clone is one base away. The final CDR3 position lacks the conserved phenylalanine or tryptophan, pointing to a likely read error. The chain is built from TRBV7-2 and TRBJ1-2; D is ambiguous. The CDR3 consists of 12 residues. Germline assignment: CDR1 SGHTA and CDR2 FQGNSA. Trimming left V 1 base short and J 7 bases short, with 7 bases between. In nucleotides, the CDR3 is TGTGCCAGCAGCTTAGAAGCGGGTGGCTACACCTTA. Translated, it gives CASSLEAGGYTL.

This clonotype occurred a few times. The chain uses TRBV4-1 and TRBJ2-4; maybe TRBD1 (5 bases). The CDR3 is 16 residues long. Germline assignment: CDR1 MGHRA and CDR2 YSYEKL. Between the trimmed V and J ends, which lost 4 bases and 2 bases, there was a span of 15 bases. The CDR3 DNA is TGCGCCAGCAGCCCAGGGCTCCTCTCCTCCAAAAACATTCAGTACTTC. This gives the protein CASSPGLLSSKNIQYF.

This clonotype has a count of ten or more. The chain has TRBV7-2 and TRBJ2-7; TRBD1 is a possible D gene (6 bases). The V end lost 2 bases, the J end lost 0 bases, and 11 bases lay between the germline ends. This CDR3 has 15 amino acids. CDR1 is SGHTA, CDR2 FQGNSA, per germline. This chain's CDR3 is CASSLSGGVSYEQYF. The CDR3 coding sequence is TGTGCCAGCAGCTTATCTGGGGGCGTCTCCTACGAGCAGTACTTC.

This clonotype turned up a few times. This chain joins TRBV9 and TRBJ2-4; no clear D. The end of the DNA is better explained by TRBJ2-7, so the J call may be wrong. Germline values: CDR1 SGDLS, CDR2 YYNGEE. This CDR3 has 13 amino acids. For the CDR3, the DNA is TGTGCCAGCAGCGTAGGAGAGGTTCACGAGCAGTACTTC. Protein: CASSVGEVHEQYF.

In this sample, this clonotype turned up a few times. The V and J genes are TRBV7-9 and TRBJ2-7; D perhaps matches TRBD2 (6 bases). The CDR3 contains 15 residues. Germline CDR1 reads SEHNR; CDR2 reads FQNEAQ (reference sequence). The germline V and J ends were trimmed by 5 bases and 3 bases, with 17 bases remaining between them. In DNA form, the CDR3 reads TGTGCCAGCAGCGGCTCAACGGGACTTGGCTACGAGCAGTACTTC. This translates into CASSGSTGLGYEQYF.

This clonotype was detected ten times or more. The CDR3 DNA reads TGCAGTGCTCCCAAAGGCTGGACGCCTAGGCGGCAGGCCCTGTTAGCTAACTATGGCTACACCTTC. Its protein product is CSAPKGWTPRRQALLANYGYTF. J is TRBJ1-2 and V is TRBV20-1; no firm D call. Germline loops: CDR1 DFQATT, CDR2 SNEGSKA (reference sequence). The CDR3 is 22 residues long. V was clipped by 5 bases and J by 0 bases, with 37 bases between them.

The table lists this clonotype with many counts. This rearrangement joins TRBV7-9 to TRBJ2-1; 8 bases agree with TRBD2. The CDR3 covers 16 residues. Germline lookup yields CDR1 SEHNR and CDR2 FQNEAQ (reference sequence). V trimming: 2 bases; J trimming: 6 bases; junction bases outside the gene matches: 9. The CDR3 region is CASSLSYGGVGNEQFF. CDR3 DNA sequence: TGTGCCAGCAGCTTATCCTACGGGGGGGTTGGCAATGAGCAGTTCTTC.

This clonotype was seen more than once but under ten times. V gene TRBV13 combines with J gene TRBJ1-2; perhaps TRBD1 as D (5 bases). The germline CDR1 and CDR2 sequences are PRHDT and FYEKMQ (reference sequence). V dropped 5 bases and J dropped 6 bases, with 19 bases sitting between them. There are 15 residues in the CDR3. Here the CDR3 DNA reads TGTGCCAGCAGCCGTCCGACGCAGGGAGTCCATGGCTACACCTTC. Translating it yields CASSRPTQGVHGYTF.

This clonotype has at least ten counts. The chain links TRBV12-3 or TRBV12-4 to TRBJ1-1; 7 nucleotides agree with TRBD1. Trimming removed 5 bases from V and 4 bases from J; junction bases left unmatched: 13. The CDR3 is made up of 16 amino acids. The CDR3: CASSPAGGRRITEAFF. DNA for the CDR3: TGTGCCAGCAGTCCCGCAGGGGGAAGAAGGATCACTGAAGCTTTCTTT.

This chain joins TRBV5-1 and TRBJ1-1, with D possibly being TRBD1 (6 bases). This CDR3 is built from 13 residues. V lost 4 bases, J lost 4 bases, and 11 bases lay in between. Germline-derived CDR1 and CDR2 are SGHRS and YFSETQ. The CDR3 coding sequence is TGCGCCAGCAGCAATGACAGGCCCACTGAAGCTTTCTTT. This codes for CASSNDRPTEAFF.

This clonotype was seen ten or more times. This chain connects TRBV6-5 to TRBJ1-5; no clear D. This CDR3 is 13 amino acids long. Germline CDR1 is MNHEY and CDR2 is SVGAGI. V was cut by 6 bases and J by 7 bases, with 13 bases left in between. As DNA, the CDR3 is TGTGCCAGCAGCCTTGCGGGGTTGCAGCCCCAGCATTTT. This sequence encodes CASSLAGLQPQHF.

For this clonotype: At one end the junction does not follow the germline gene, possibly because of a read error. The V call is TRBV4-3, the J call TRBJ1-6; D is ambiguous. This CDR3 comprises 14 residues. Germline CDR1 LGHNA, CDR2 YSLEER. The CDR3 DNA reads as TGCGCCAGCAGCCAAGATCGTCAGAATTCACCCCCCCACTTT. Translation gives CASSQDRQNSPPHF.

This clonotype has only a few counts. The chain links TRBV5-1 to TRBJ2-5, with D possibly matching TRBD2 (6 bases). Trimming shortened V by 3 bases and J by 11 bases, and 23 bases separated the two germline ends. The CDR3 consists of 15 residues. Germline V gene sequence: CDR1 SGHRS, CDR2 YFSETQ. The CDR3 coding sequence is TGCGCCAGCAGCTCCAGCGGGTCCCCCTACAATGAGCAGTACTTC. This encodes CASSSSGSPYNEQYF.

V is TRBV3-1 and J is TRBJ2-3; tentatively, D is TRBD1 (8 bases). The CDR3 extends over 16 amino acids. V shed 0 bases and J shed 3 bases, with 13 bases lying between them. Germline CDR1 and CDR2: LGHDT and YNNKEL (reference sequence). The CDR3 bases are TGTGCCAGCAGCCAAGATAACAGGGGGGGTACAGATACGCAGTATTTT. This sequence encodes CASSQDNRGGTDTQYF.

The rearrangement joins TRBV4-3 to TRBJ2-7; perhaps TRBD2 as D (5 bases). CDR1 and CDR2 (germline): LGHNA, YSLEER. The CDR3 length is 12 residues. Trimming pared 5 bases from V and 3 bases from J, leaving 8 bases between. The CDR3 region has the DNA TGCGCCAGCAGCACACGGGACTACGAGCAGTACTTC. Translating it yields CASSTRDYEQYF.

The J gene is TRBJ2-2, the V gene TRBV6-5; D assignment may be TRBD1 or TRBD2 (6 bases each). The germline V and J ends were trimmed by 0 bases and 2 bases, with 16 bases remaining between them. The length of the CDR3 is 18 residues. The germline V gene has CDR1 MNHEY and CDR2 SVGAGI. The CDR3 here is CASSYSRGGGENTGELFF. CDR3 nucleotide sequence: TGTGCCAGCAGTTACTCGAGAGGGGGAGGAGAAAACACCGGGGAGCTGTTTTTT.

As regards this clonotype: This clone may be a read error of a much larger clone one base away. This chain links TRBV20-1 with TRBJ2-3; either TRBD1 or TRBD2 may supply D (5 bases each). The CDR3 extends over 16 amino acids. CDR1 and CDR2 from the germline V gene are DFQATT and SNEGSKA (reference sequence). The CDR3: CSAEPIRDHSTDAQYF. As DNA, the CDR3 is TGCAGTGCGGAGCCAATCCGGGACCATAGCACAGATGCGCAGTATTTT.

In its sample, this clonotype was seen a few times. This chain links TRBV27 with TRBJ1-1; D unresolved. Germline CDR1 is MNHEY and CDR2 is SMNVEV (reference sequence). The CDR3 spans 15 residues. V lost 6 bases and J lost 0, with 14 bases in between. The CDR3 here is CASRTDVAVNTEAFF. CDR3 DNA sequence: TGTGCCAGCAGGACTGACGTGGCTGTGAACACTGAAGCTTTCTTT.

In its sample, this clonotype was seen a few times. The rearrangement links TRBV7-6 to TRBJ2-1; 8 positions agree with TRBD2. CDR3 size: 17 residues. With V trimmed by 0 bases and J by 4 bases, 8 bases remained unmatched. The germline gives CDR1 SGHVS, CDR2 FNYEAQ. The CDR3 region has the DNA TGTGCCAGCAGCTTAGCGCTGTGGCGGGGGGAATACAATGAGCAGTTCTTC. Translating gives CASSLALWRGEYNEQFF.

The chain couples TRBV12-3 or TRBV12-4 to TRBJ2-1; weak D call: TRBD1 (6 bases). The CDR3 totals 14 residues. Trimming removed 0 bases from V and 15 bases from J, with 18 bases in between. The CDR3 loop is CASSLALGGKTRFF. CDR3 coding DNA: TGTGCCAGCAGTTTAGCCCTTGGGGGCAAGACCCGGTTCTTC.

This clonotype has only a few counts. The V gene is TRBV5-4, the J gene TRBJ2-1; 7 bases fit TRBD1. Losses at the gene ends were 9 bases for V and 5 bases for J; bases not matched to a gene: 11. This CDR3 has 14 residues. Germline V gives CDR1 SGHNT, CDR2 YYREEE (reference sequence). Written as DNA, the CDR3 is TGTGCCATTTCAACTGGGACAGCCGACAATGAGCAGTTCTTC. Encoded protein: CAISTGTADNEQFF.

This chain links TRBV6-1 with TRBJ1-5; weak D call: TRBD1 (6 bases). The germline V gene has CDR1 MNHNS and CDR2 SASEGT. The CDR3 runs to 13 residues. V lost 7 bases to trimming and J lost 0 bases, with 7 bases between them. The CDR3 DNA sequence: TGTGCCAGCAAGGGGGGTAGCAATCAGCCCCAGCATTTT. This gives the protein CASKGGSNQPQHF.

The table lists this clonotype with a few counts. The chain combines TRBV20-1 with TRBJ2-7; no firm D call. The J call may be mistaken, given a closer DNA end match to TRBJ2-5. Germline assignment: CDR1 DFQATT and CDR2 SNEGSKA (reference sequence). CDR3 length equals 11 residues. The CDR3 coding sequence is TGCAGTGGAAGGGATCAAGAGACCCAGTACTTC. It specifies CSGRDQETQYF.

This chain links TRBV7-2 with TRBJ2-1; D call uncertain. The CDR3 contains 10 residues. In germline, CDR1 is SGHTA, CDR2 FQGNSA. V lost 4 bases and J lost 15, with 10 bases in between. Written as DNA, the CDR3 is TGTGCCAGCAGCTCCATGATTCCGTTCTTC. It yields the protein CASSSMIPFF.

This clonotype was counted many times. The V gene is TRBV4-1, the J gene TRBJ2-5; weak D call: TRBD2 (6 bases). The germline V gene has CDR1 MGHRA and CDR2 YSYEKL. V lost 0 bases, J lost 2 bases, and 10 bases lay in between. There are 15 residues in the CDR3. CDR3: CASSQDGLAQETQYF. CDR3 sequence (DNA): TGCGCCAGCAGCCAAGATGGGCTAGCGCAAGAGACCCAGTACTTC.

The chain joins TRBV4-2 to TRBJ1-4; 7 positions match TRBD1. CDR3 length: 18 amino acids. V shed 0 bases, J shed 7 bases, and the junction held 14 bases outside the gene matches. Germline CDR1 reads LGHNA; CDR2 reads YNFKEQ. In DNA, the CDR3 is TGTGCCAGCAGCCAAGAGGGGGGGGACAGCCTAGGGGTTGAAAAACTGTTTTTT. Translation gives CASSQEGGDSLGVEKLFF.

The rearrangement uses TRBV6-5 and TRBJ2-7, with D maybe TRBD2 (6 bases). The germline gives CDR1 MNHEY, CDR2 SVGAGI. There are 13 residues in the CDR3. With 5 bases removed from V and 3 bases from J, the gap between germline ends came to 11 bases. CDR3 protein: CASSAPGDYEQYF. The CDR3 coding sequence is TGTGCCAGCAGTGCCCCGGGGGACTACGAGCAGTACTTC.